This T cell receptor (beta chain) was sequenced in a study of molecular identifiers for immune sequencing clone quantification. Study-wide background: Four of five splits of RNA from approximately 22,000 or 94,000 naive CD8 cells were sequenced in replicates. The study, taken as a whole, reports: Jurkat TCR RNA spiked in from one cell (amid approximately 1 million naive cells) was reportedly detectable.

The V gene's germline CDR1 is DFQATT and CDR2 SNEGSKA (reference sequence). The CDR3 totals 15 residues. In regard to this clonotype: Its antigen is currently unknown. A much larger clone lies one base from this, so it may be a read error.

Each CDR3 protein gets one entry after TCRdb re-called the PCR reads with MiXCR. The sample contains over 600,000 distinct CDR3 sequences, just under 20% of which appear only once. CD8+CD4-CCR7+CD45RA+ sorting gave the naive CD8 T cells. Sequencing used naive CD8+ T cells from blood, with Jurkat cell RNA spiked in. The subset: FACS-sorted CD8+CD4-CCR7+CD45RA+ naive T cells. This rearrangement joins TRBV20-1 to TRBJ2-3; 10 bases are a match to TRBD2. This clonotype originated in a human donor in good health. Some libraries in this study had Jurkat cell RNA spiked in. The CDR3 protein is CSARVSGGSTDAQYF. The DNA of the CDR3 is TGCAGTGCTAGAGTTAGCGGGGGGAGCACAGATGCGCAGTATTTT.